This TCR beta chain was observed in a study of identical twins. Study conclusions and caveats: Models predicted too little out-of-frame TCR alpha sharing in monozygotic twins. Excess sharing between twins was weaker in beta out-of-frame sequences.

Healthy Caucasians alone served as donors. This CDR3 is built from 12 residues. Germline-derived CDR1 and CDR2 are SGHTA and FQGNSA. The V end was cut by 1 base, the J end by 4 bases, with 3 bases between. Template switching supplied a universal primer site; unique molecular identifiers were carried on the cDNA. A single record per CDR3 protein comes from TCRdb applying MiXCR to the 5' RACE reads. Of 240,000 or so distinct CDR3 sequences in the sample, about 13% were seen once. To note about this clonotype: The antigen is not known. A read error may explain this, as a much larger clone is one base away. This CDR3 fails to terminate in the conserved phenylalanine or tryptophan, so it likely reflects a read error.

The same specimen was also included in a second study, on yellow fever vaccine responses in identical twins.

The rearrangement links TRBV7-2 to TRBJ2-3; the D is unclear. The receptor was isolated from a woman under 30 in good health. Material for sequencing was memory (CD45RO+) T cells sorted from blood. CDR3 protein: CASSLDPDTQYY. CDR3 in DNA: TGTGCCAGCAGCTTAGATCCAGATACGCAGTATTAT.